The 31 T cell receptor beta chains in this list originate from one sample, sequenced in a study of blood T cells in healthy people across ages. The second PCR ran roughly 7 to 12 cycles with a sample-barcoded 5' primer and J-beta primers. In TCRdb, the 5' RACE reads were re-called with MiXCR into one record per CDR3 protein. The sample has some 370,000 distinct CDR3 sequences, 45% to 60% seen once. Sample: blood. All receptors derive from a man aged 55 to 69 in good health.

The chain carries TRBV7-2 and TRBJ2-5; possibly TRBD2 for D (5 bases). The DNA end favors TRBJ2-7, so the J call may be wrong. There are 14 residues in the CDR3. CDR1 and CDR2 (germline): SGHTA, FQGNSA. The CDR3 DNA follows: TGTGCCAGCAGCTCGGGGTATCTGACCTACGAGCAGTACTTC. Translation: CASSSGYLTYEQYF.

This clonotype was counted many times. The chain couples TRBV7-2 to TRBJ1-2; 10 bases align to TRBD1. CDR3 length: 15 amino acids. Germline values: CDR1 SGHTA, CDR2 FQGNSA. J gave up 8 bases and V 4 bases, and 10 bases lay outside the gene matches. The CDR3 DNA sequence: TGTGCCAGCAGCTCCTCGGGACAGGGGTTTGGGGGCTACACCTTC. As protein: CASSSSGQGFGGYTF.

This sequence joins TRBV7-9 and TRBJ2-3; D ambiguous. CDR1 and CDR2 from the germline V gene are SEHNR and FQNEAQ (reference sequence). The ends were cut back, 5 bases at V and 2 bases at J, with 14 bases in the middle. The CDR3 runs 15 residues. CDR3 bases: TGTGCCAGCAGCCCCAACTACCGAAACACAGATACGCAGTATTTT. This sequence encodes CASSPNYRNTDTQYF.

A word on this clonotype: The junction does not match germline at one end; this may be a read error. V usage is TRBV28 and J usage is TRBJ2-5; D gene uncertain. The CDR3 spans 11 residues. The germline V gene encodes CDR1 MDHEN and CDR2 SYDVKM. The CDR3 is CVSSFLETQYF. As DNA, the CDR3 is TGTGTCAGCAGTTTTTTAGAGACCCAGTACTTC. Full variable domain (remainder filled in from reference TRBV28 and TRBJ2-5): DVKVTQSSRYLVKRTGEKVFLECVQDMDHENMFWYRQDPGLGLRLIYFSYDVKMKEKGDIPEGYSVSREKKERFSLILESASTNQTSMYLCVSSFLETQYFGPGTRLLVL.

V and J are TRBV6-2 or TRBV6-3 and TRBJ2-1, with TRBD2 as a possible D gene (6 bases). In germline, CDR1 is MNHEY, CDR2 SVGEGT. Trimming cost V 8 bases and J 0 bases, with 11 bases left between them. The CDR3 spans 14 residues. CDR3 nucleotides: TGTGCCAGCGCCCACGGGAGCTCCTACAATGAGCAGTTCTTC. Translation gives CASAHGSSYNEQFF.

The chain carries TRBV4-1 and TRBJ2-3; no clear D. The CDR3 spans 15 residues. With 6 bases removed from V and 2 bases from J, the gap between germline ends came to 15 bases. Per germline, CDR1 MGHRA and CDR2 YSYEKL. The CDR3 DNA follows: TGCGCCAGCAGTTCTGGGCGTCGTTACACAGATACGCAGTATTTT. This gives the protein CASSSGRRYTDTQYF.

This clonotype has more than one count but fewer than ten. The gene calls are TRBV7-8 and TRBJ2-7; possibly TRBD1 for D (5 bases). Trimming took 5 bases from V and 4 from J, leaving 18 bases between them. The CDR3 sequence is 15 residues long. The germline V gene has CDR1 SGHVS and CDR2 FQNEAQ. The CDR3 coding sequence is TGTGCCAGCAGCCACGGCTCAGGGCTAAAGTACGAGCAGTACTTC. As protein: CASSHGSGLKYEQYF.

V is TRBV12-3 or TRBV12-4 and J is TRBJ1-1; D ambiguous. Trimming took off 6 bases at V and 1 base at J, with 9 bases between the two ends. The CDR3 is 13 amino acids. The CDR3 region has the DNA TGTGCCAGCAGGACAACGGGGAACACTGAAGCTTTCTTT. Translated: CASRTTGNTEAFF.

As concerns this clonotype: A junction end diverges from the germline sequence, so it may reflect a read error. This chain links TRBV30 with TRBJ2-5, with TRBD1 identical over 8 bases. This CDR3 has 12 residues. Germline loops: CDR1 GTSNPN, CDR2 SVGIG (reference sequence). The CDR3 DNA follows: TGTGCCGGGAGTCCGGACAGGGAAAAGTGGTACTTC. Translation gives CAGSPDREKWYF.

This chain links TRBV5-5 with TRBJ2-7; D is perhaps TRBD1 (5 bases). The V end lost 0 bases, the J end lost 0 bases, and 13 bases lay between the germline ends. The germline V gene has CDR1 SGHKS and CDR2 YYEKEE (reference sequence). The CDR3 is made up of 16 amino acids. The CDR3 sequence is CASSLEADSSSYEQYF. The CDR3 DNA is TGTGCCAGCAGCTTGGAGGCAGACAGTAGCTCCTACGAGCAGTACTTC. The entire variable domain, with the rest obtained from reference TRBV5-5 and TRBJ2-7, is as follows: DAGVTQSPTHLIKTRGQQVTLRCSPISGHKSVSWYQQVLGQGPQFIFQYYEKEERGRGNFPDRFSARQFPNYSSELNVNALLLGDSALYLCASSLEADSSSYEQYFGPGTRLTVT.

This clonotype was seen at least ten times. V usage is TRBV7-2 and J usage is TRBJ1-2, with D tentatively TRBD1 (5 bases). CDR1 and CDR2 (germline): SGHTA, FQGNSA. This CDR3 is built from 14 residues. Deletions cut 4 bases from V and 0 bases from J, with 9 bases between. CDR3 DNA: TGTGCCAGCAGCTCGGACACGGCTAACTATGGCTACACCTTC. Protein: CASSSDTANYGYTF.

This clonotype has just a few counts. The CDR3 region has the DNA TGTGCCATCAGGGCAGAAAACAACTATGGCTACACCTTC. As protein: CAIRAENNYGYTF. The V gene is TRBV10-3, the J gene TRBJ1-2; D gene unclear. The germline V gene encodes CDR1 ENHRY and CDR2 SYGVKD. There are 13 residues in the CDR3. V was pared by 6 bases and J by 2 bases, with 10 bases between.

This clonotype was detected only a few times. The genes are TRBV12-3 or TRBV12-4 and TRBJ1-2, with D hard to call. This CDR3 contains 12 residues. Trimming took off 3 bases at V and 7 bases at J, with 9 bases between the two ends. The CDR3 DNA follows: TGTGCCAGCAGTTTTGAGCAGCCTGGCTACACCTTC. Its protein is CASSFEQPGYTF.

This clonotype came up once. Here the CDR3 reads CASSRAPGGEAFF. DNA of the CDR3: TGTGCCAGCAGCCGGGCCCCGGGGGGTGAAGCTTTCTTT. The chain has TRBV3-1 and TRBJ1-1; D is possibly TRBD1 (5 bases). Germline V CDR1 and CDR2: LGHDT, YNNKEL (reference sequence). The CDR3 consists of 13 residues. The V gene lost 4 bases and the J gene lost 7 bases, with 13 bases spanning the gap.

This clonotype was observed once. V is TRBV7-2 and J is TRBJ2-3; 14 bases are a match to TRBD2. The CDR3 extends over 17 amino acids. V was pared by 2 bases and J by 0 bases, with 1 base of the junction left unmatched. CDR1 is SGHTA and CDR2 is FQGNSA in the germline V gene. The CDR3 protein is CASSLRLAGGSTDTQYF. The DNA for the CDR3 is TGTGCCAGCAGCTTAAGACTAGCGGGGGGGAGCACAGATACGCAGTATTTT.

This chain uses TRBV6-2 or TRBV6-3 with TRBJ2-3; 9 nucleotides match TRBD1. Per the germline V gene, CDR1 is MNHEY and CDR2 is SVGEGT. V dropped 5 bases and J dropped 3; count of bases not matched to a gene: 9. The CDR3 is 16 residues long. CDR3 in amino acids: CASSHLRDRETDTQYF. The CDR3 region has the DNA TGTGCCAGCAGTCACCTCCGGGACAGGGAGACAGATACGCAGTATTTT.

This clonotype appeared a few times. This sequence joins TRBV7-2 and TRBJ1-2, with D uncertain. This CDR3 is 12 amino acids long. Per the germline V gene, CDR1 is SGHTA and CDR2 is FQGNSA. Trimming shortened V by 1 base and J by 8 bases, and 8 bases separated the two germline ends. The CDR3 protein is CASSLGLGGYTF. CDR3 nucleotide sequence: TGTGCCAGCAGCTTAGGGCTGGGCGGCTACACCTTC.

The chain uses TRBV28 and TRBJ2-5, with TRBD2 matching 10 bases. V lost 10 bases and J lost 4; bases outside the gene matches: 6. The germline gives CDR1 MDHEN, CDR2 SYDVKM. The CDR3 runs 13 residues. CDR3 in amino acids: CATIAGGGETQYF. In DNA, the CDR3 is TGTGCCACCATAGCGGGGGGAGGAGAGACCCAGTACTTC.

This clonotype was seen just once. The J gene is TRBJ2-3, the V gene TRBV10-3, with TRBD2 matching over 10 bases. Trimming at V came to 5 bases and at J to 5 bases, leaving 4 bases not matched to a gene. This CDR3 is 14 amino acids long. CDR1 ENHRY and CDR2 SYGVKD come from the germline V gene. Here the CDR3 DNA reads TGTGCCATCAGTAGCGGGAGGGCCGGAGATACGCAGTATTTT. The encoded protein is CAISSGRAGDTQYF.

With respect to this clonotype: This sequence may be a read error, since a much larger clone differs from it by one base. The V gene is TRBV29-1, the J gene TRBJ2-7; 7 nucleotides line up with TRBD1. With V trimmed by 4 bases and J by 7 bases, 7 bases remained unmatched. Germline V gene lookup returns CDR1 SQVTM and CDR2 ANQGSEA. The CDR3 contains 12 residues. The CDR3 nucleotides are TGCAGCGTTGTACAGGGGATCAGTGAGCAGTACTTC. Its translation is CSVVQGISEQYF.

This clonotype was observed a few times. The CDR3 loop reads CASRSGPQEQYF. For the CDR3, the DNA is TGTGCCAGCCGTTCGGGTCCCCAAGAGCAGTACTTC. V is TRBV28 and J is TRBJ2-5; D not certain. CDR1 MDHEN and CDR2 SYDVKM come from the germline V gene. Deletions cut 8 bases from V and 11 bases from J, with 18 bases between. The length of the CDR3 is 12 residues.

As to this clonotype: A much larger clone lies a single base off, so this may be a read error. This chain uses TRBV7-2 with TRBJ2-6; 9 bases map to TRBD1. The CDR3 runs 19 residues. Per germline, CDR1 SGHTA and CDR2 FQGNSA. CDR3 amino acids: CASSLIRDRVRSGANVPTF. The DNA of the CDR3 is TGTGCCAGCAGCTTAATACGGGACAGGGTGAGGTCTGGGGCCAACGTCCCGACTTTC.

This clonotype was picked up a small number of times. This sequence joins TRBV6-2 or TRBV6-3 and TRBJ2-1; the match to TRBD2 covers 7 bases. The CDR3 consists of 16 residues. The trim removed 2 bases at V and 2 bases at J, leaving 6 bases unmatched. Per germline, CDR1 MNHEY and CDR2 SVGEGT. The CDR3 coding sequence is TGTGCCAGCAGTTACGGGCGGGAGAGCGCCTACAATGAGCAGTTCTTC. Protein: CASSYGRESAYNEQFF.

Turning to this clonotype: Given a much more abundant clone one base away, this may be a read error. This sequence joins TRBV29-1 and TRBJ2-1; D perhaps matches TRBD1 (6 bases). This CDR3 is built from 11 residues. V lost 7 bases to trimming and J lost 13 bases, with 17 bases between them. Germline CDR1 and CDR2: SQVTM and ANQGSEA. The CDR3 nucleotides are TGCAGCGGTTCAGGGGAAGAGACCCAGTTCTTC. Its translation: CSGSGEETQFF.

This clonotype was seen more than once but under ten times. The rearrangement links TRBV7-3 to TRBJ2-2; D remains unclear. The CDR3 is 15 amino acids. Germline V CDR1 and CDR2: SGHTA, FQGTGA. The ends were cut back, 1 base at V and 2 bases at J, with 8 bases in the middle. Written as DNA, the CDR3 is TGTGCCAGCAGCTTAAACCCCACAAACACCGGGGAGCTGTTTTTT. Encoded protein: CASSLNPTNTGELFF. Looking up the rest from reference TRBV7-3 and TRBJ2-2 gives the full variable domain: GAGVSQTPSNKVTEKGKYVELRCDPISGHTALYWYRQSLGQGPEFLIYFQGTGAADDSGLPNDRFFAVRPEGSVSTLKIQRTERGDSAVYLCASSLNPTNTGELFFGEGSRLTVL.

CDR3 residues: CSADDPSSNQPQHF. CDR3 DNA: TGCAGTGCTGATGACCCTTCTAGCAATCAGCCCCAGCATTTT. The V gene is TRBV20-1, the J gene TRBJ1-5, with D unclear. The germline V gene has CDR1 DFQATT and CDR2 SNEGSKA (reference sequence). Trimming left V 5 bases short and J 0 bases short, with 11 bases between. The CDR3 is 14 amino acids.

The J gene is TRBJ1-2, the V gene TRBV7-2; D perhaps matches TRBD1 (6 bases). With 7 bases removed from V and 2 bases from J, the gap between germline ends came to 20 bases. The CDR3 consists of 16 residues. Germline-derived CDR1 and CDR2 are SGHTA and FQGNSA. CDR3: CASNPMGGPVNYGYTF. DNA of the CDR3: TGTGCCAGCAACCCAATGGGGGGCCCCGTCAACTATGGCTACACCTTC.

This rearrangement joins TRBV6-5 to TRBJ2-3, with 10 nucleotides matching TRBD1. The length of the CDR3 is 17 residues. With 4 bases clipped from V and 4 bases from J, the junction kept 11 bases outside the gene matches. Germline V CDR1 and CDR2: MNHEY, SVGAGI. CDR3 region: CASSSLQTGGMADTQYF. The CDR3 DNA reads TGTGCCAGCAGTTCCCTACAGACAGGGGGCATGGCAGATACGCAGTATTTT.

The chain couples TRBV20-1 to TRBJ2-1, with TRBD2 identical over 8 bases. V dropped 1 base and J dropped 5; count of bases not matched to a gene: 10. The germline V gene encodes CDR1 DFQATT and CDR2 SNEGSKA (reference sequence). This CDR3 has 16 residues. The CDR3 nucleotides are TGCAGTGCTAGAGTGTTGGTAGCGGGGATAGACAATGAGCAGTTCTTC. Protein sequence: CSARVLVAGIDNEQFF.

This clonotype was recorded a few times. This chain joins TRBV7-2 and TRBJ2-5, with 8 bases lining up with TRBD2. The J segment lost 11 bases and the V segment lost 3 bases, leaving 17 bases of the junction unmatched. Germline V CDR1 and CDR2: SGHTA, FQGNSA. This CDR3 is built from 16 residues. CDR3 in amino acids: CASSFGLGAGVGEQYF. The DNA for the CDR3 is TGTGCCAGCAGCTTCGGATTGGGAGCGGGGGTTGGGGAGCAGTACTTC.

The chain has TRBV20-1 and TRBJ2-6; 10 bases fit TRBD1. This CDR3 has 17 amino acids. Germline-derived CDR1 and CDR2 are DFQATT and SNEGSKA (reference sequence). Trimming removed 0 bases from V and 3 bases from J; junction bases left unmatched: 5. CDR3 in DNA: TGCAGTGCTAGAGAAGGGACAGGGGATCGTGGGGCCAACGTCCTGACTTTC. Its protein is CSAREGTGDRGANVLTF.